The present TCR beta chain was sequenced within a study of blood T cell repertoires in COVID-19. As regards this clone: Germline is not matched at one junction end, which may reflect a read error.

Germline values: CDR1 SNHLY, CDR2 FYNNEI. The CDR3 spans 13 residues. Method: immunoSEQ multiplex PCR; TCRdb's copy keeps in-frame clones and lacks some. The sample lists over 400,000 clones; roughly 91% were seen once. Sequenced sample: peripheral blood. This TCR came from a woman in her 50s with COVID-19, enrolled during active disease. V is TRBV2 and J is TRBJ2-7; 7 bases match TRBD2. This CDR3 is CASSEVISGVAYF. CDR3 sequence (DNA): TGTGCCAGCAGCGAAGTTATAAGCGGGGTGGCGTACTTC.